This entry concerns a single T cell receptor (beta chain). The V end lost 8 bases, the J end lost 5 bases, and 12 bases lay between the germline ends. The CDR3 sequence is 12 residues long. This entry comes from a study of blood T cell repertoires in COVID-19. About the research overall: Acute and convalescent COVID-19 samples came from the United States, Italy and Spain. T cells, B-cell-depleted T cells, or PBMCs provided the cDNA or gDNA that served as material.

In Seattle, patients joined the study during active infection and were tracked longitudinally. Source study methods: Using reference gene primer amplification, nucleated cell counts were estimated. Method: immunoSEQ multiplex PCR; TCRdb's copy keeps in-frame clones and lacks some. For V, J and clone size, that table is used; D and trimming come from the DNA. Among roughly 440,000 clones listed, roughly 88% were seen once. This sequence originates from a woman aged 45-65 years with COVID-19, enrolled during active disease. This rearrangement joins TRBV12-3 or TRBV12-4 to TRBJ2-5; D perhaps matches TRBD1 (6 bases). The specimen was peripheral blood. The CDR3 loop is CASGHRVETQYF. The CDR3, as DNA: TGTGCCAGCGGCCACAGGGTGGAGACCCAGTACTTC.